This T cell receptor (beta chain) derives from a study of a mutant IDH1 vaccine in newly diagnosed glioma. Study details: Treated patients had a mean age of around 40 years and a sex split that was roughly 60% male and 37.5% female. Patients arrived already treated with radiotherapy, temozolomide, or both, most having had both.

Deletions cut 3 bases from V and 6 bases from J, with 15 bases between. Germline CDR1 LNHDA, CDR2 SQIVND (reference sequence). The CDR3 covers 14 residues. Time point defined: week 35, safety follow-up. The investigators gave 300 ug of mutant IDH1 20-mer peptide in each vaccine dose, together with topical imiquimod. Sequencing was performed with immunoSEQ multiplex PCR; in TCRdb, only in-frame clones are kept and a portion is missing. The repertoire has 35,000 to 55,000 clones, around 81% of them found once; the top ten carry 4.5% to 6%. In the case of this clone: The antigen remains undetermined.

The clonotype was recovered from a woman aged 40 to 50 with glioma. Some clones in this sample may be carry-over from other donors' samples. The chain joins TRBV19 to TRBJ2-7; D is uncertain. Sequencing was performed on PBMCs, taken from a glioma patient whose treatment included an IDH1 peptide vaccine. The CDR3 bases are TGTGCCAGTAGTATTACCCCGGAAGTTGGCGAGCAGTACTTC. Its translation is CASSITPEVGEQYF.